This record covers a single TCR beta chain. Clones were sequenced by immunoSEQ multiplex PCR, and TCRdb holds only the in-frame ones, with some missing. The sample has 300,000 or so clones, about 88% seen once; the top ten hold 2% to 3%. Germline V lookup: CDR1 SGHTA, CDR2 FQGNSA. The V end lost 7 bases, the J end lost 6 bases, and 7 bases lay between the germline ends. This CDR3 region has 11 residues. These data are taken from a study of blood T cell repertoires in COVID-19. The TCR was taken from a man in his 60s who had recovered from COVID-19. The chain employs TRBV7-2 and TRBJ2-1, with D unclear. Input material: PBMCs or T cells enriched from blood (not recorded which). The CDR3 loop is CASNLFNEQFF. CDR3 nucleotides: TGTGCCAGCAACCTATTCAATGAGCAGTTCTTC. The complete variable domain, with remaining parts taken from reference TRBV7-2 and TRBJ2-1, reads GAGVSQSPSNKVTEKGKDVELRCDPISGHTALYWYRQSLGQGLEFLIYFQGNSAPDKSGLPSDRFSAERTGGSVSTLTIQRTQQEDSAVYLCASNLFNEQFFGPGTRLTVL.